Presented here are 28 T cell receptor beta chains from one specimen sequenced in a study of T cell responses to AZD1222 COVID-19 vaccine. TCRdb's copy holds only in-frame clones and misses some; the assay was immunoSEQ multiplex PCR. The sample carries 95,000 to 100,000 clones, less than 95% recorded once. The starting material was peripheral blood, obtained on day 0 of AZD1222 vaccination. Receptors originate from an adult in good health.

This clone appeared once. The chain joins TRBV2 to TRBJ1-5, with 8 bases fitting TRBD1. After removal of 8 bases from V and 7 bases from J, the junction contained 7 bases not matched to a gene. Germline V lookup: CDR1 SNHLY, CDR2 FYNNEI. The CDR3 is 13 amino acids. Here the CDR3 reads CASLGQVGQPQHF. CDR3 sequence (DNA): TGTGCCAGCCTGGGACAGGTAGGACAGCCCCAGCATTTT.

This sequence joins TRBV4-1 and TRBJ1-6, with TRBD1 matching over 8 bases. Germline trimming cut 3 bases from V and 5 bases from J; bases unmatched to any gene: 12. This CDR3 comprises 18 residues. Germline V gene lookup returns CDR1 MGHRA and CDR2 YSYEKL. CDR3 sequence reads: CASSHPGQGSPNNSPLHF. CDR3 nucleotides: TGCGCCAGCAGCCATCCCGGACAGGGTTCCCCCAATAATTCACCCCTCCACTTT.

The V call is TRBV5-1, the J call TRBJ1-2; no clear D. CDR1 SGHRS and CDR2 YFSETQ come from the germline V gene. Trimming removed 0 bases from V and 9 bases from J, with 15 bases in between. The CDR3 sequence is 14 residues long. The CDR3 loop is CASSLVWGKRSYTF. CDR3 nucleotides: TGCGCCAGCAGCTTGGTTTGGGGAAAGAGGAGCTACACCTTC.

This clone was seen only once. The chain is built from TRBV5-1 and TRBJ1-5, with a tentative D call TRBD1 (5 bases). The CDR3 loop spans 14 amino acids. CDR1 is SGHRS, CDR2 YFSETQ, per germline. V shed 0 bases and J shed 4 bases, with 8 bases lying between them. CDR3 amino acids: CASSLGGENQPQHF. The CDR3 region has the DNA TGCGCCAGCAGCTTGGGAGGGGAAAATCAGCCCCAGCATTTT.

The chain combines TRBV4-1 with TRBJ2-6; D ambiguous. The ends were cut back, 4 bases at V and 2 bases at J, with 9 bases in the middle. The CDR3 has 15 residues. The germline CDR1 and CDR2 sequences are MGHRA and YSYEKL. CDR3 in amino acids: CASSPALTGANVLTF. In nucleotides, the CDR3 is TGCGCCAGCAGCCCGGCTTTAACTGGGGCCAACGTCCTGACTTTC.

The J gene is TRBJ1-1, the V gene TRBV27; D gene uncertain. Germline CDR1 reads MNHEY; CDR2 reads SMNVEV (reference sequence). V lost 7 bases and J 1 base, leaving 16 bases between the germline ends. The CDR3 is 15 residues long. The CDR3: CASTRSFRGNTEAFF. The CDR3 nucleotides are TGTGCCAGCACCCGATCGTTCCGGGGGAACACTGAAGCTTTCTTT.

The chain couples TRBV18 to TRBJ1-1; D gene uncertain. The V and J ends lost 1 base and 0 bases respectively, with 6 bases between them. The CDR3 sequence is 14 residues long. The germline V gene has CDR1 KGHSH and CDR2 LQKENI. In nucleotides, the CDR3 is TGTGCCAGCTCACCACTCCCGTTGAACACTGAAGCTTTCTTT. Protein product: CASSPLPLNTEAFF.

The genes are TRBV5-6 and TRBJ2-7, with D tentatively TRBD2 (5 bases). CDR1 SGHDT and CDR2 YYEEEE come from the germline V gene. The CDR3 runs to 15 residues. Deletions cut 0 bases from V and 2 bases from J, with 12 bases between. The CDR3 nucleotides are TGTGCCAGCAGCTTGGTCCCAGGAGCGGCCTACGAGCAGTACTTC. Amino acids: CASSLVPGAAYEQYF.

The V gene is TRBV13, the J gene TRBJ2-1; 7 bases line up with TRBD1. With V trimmed by 2 bases and J by 8 bases, 12 bases remained unmatched. The CDR3 consists of 16 residues. Germline CDR1 is PRHDT and CDR2 is FYEKMQ (reference sequence). The CDR3 loop is CASSLNLQGNFDEQFF. CDR3 in DNA: TGTGCCAGCAGCTTAAATTTACAGGGGAATTTCGATGAGCAGTTCTTC.

The chain couples TRBV4-1 to TRBJ2-1; 7 nucleotides agree with TRBD2. V shed 1 base, J shed 0 bases, and the junction held 3 bases outside the gene matches. Germline CDR1 MGHRA, CDR2 YSYEKL. The CDR3 runs 16 residues. CDR3 residues: CASSQGRGSSYNEQFF. In nucleotides, the CDR3 is TGCGCCAGCAGCCAAGGGCGGGGGAGCTCCTACAATGAGCAGTTCTTC.

V gene TRBV5-4 combines with J gene TRBJ2-3; TRBD1 aligns across 8 bases. The CDR3 has 14 residues. CDR1 and CDR2 from the germline V gene are SGHNT and YYREEE (reference sequence). The J segment lost 3 bases and the V segment lost 4 bases, leaving 4 bases of the junction unmatched. CDR3 DNA: TGTGCCAGCAGCGCCCGACAGGGGACAGATACGCAGTATTTT. Amino acids: CASSARQGTDTQYF.

This sequence joins TRBV7-9 and TRBJ1-1, with a tentative D call TRBD1 (5 bases). The germline V gene has CDR1 SEHNR and CDR2 FQNEAQ (reference sequence). The CDR3 runs 16 residues. V was trimmed by 1 base and J by 12 bases, leaving 24 bases between them. This CDR3 is CASSLELDSDLGRTFF. The DNA of the CDR3 is TGTGCCAGCAGCTTAGAGCTCGACAGTGATTTGGGGAGAACTTTCTTT.

The CDR3 here is CASSPHRTGAEAFF. The CDR3 DNA reads TGTGCCAGCAGCCCCCATCGGACAGGGGCCGAAGCTTTCTTT. The rearrangement joins TRBV9 to TRBJ1-1; TRBD1 agrees at 9 bases. Germline V gene lookup returns CDR1 SGDLS and CDR2 YYNGEE. Unmatched junction bases numbered 9, after V lost 4 bases and J lost 8 bases. This CDR3 is 14 amino acids long. Full variable domain (rest looked up from reference TRBV9 and TRBJ1-1): DSGVTQTPKHLITATGQRVTLRCSPRSGDLSVYWYQQSLDQGLQFLIQYYNGEERAKGNILERFSAQQFPDLHSELNLSSLELGDSALYFCASSPHRTGAEAFFGQGTRLTVV.

This sequence joins TRBV4-2 and TRBJ2-7; 7 positions match TRBD1. Germline V gives CDR1 LGHNA, CDR2 YNFKEQ. This CDR3 has 16 amino acids. Trimming took 0 bases from V and 6 from J; bases not matched to a gene: 11. CDR3 sequence reads: CASSQDCTDRACEQYF. DNA of the CDR3: TGTGCCAGCAGCCAAGATTGCACCGACAGGGCTTGCGAGCAGTACTTC.

This chain connects TRBV27 to TRBJ1-2; TRBD1 agrees at 8 bases. The CDR3 is 11 residues long. The junction had 3 bases not matched to a gene; V was cut back by 8 bases and J by 7 bases. The germline V gene encodes CDR1 MNHEY and CDR2 SMNVEV (reference sequence). The CDR3 coding sequence is TGTGCCAGCGGACAGGGAGGTGGCTACACCTTC. Translation: CASGQGGGYTF.

Here the CDR3 reads CASSLIQETQYF. The CDR3 nucleotides read TGTGCCAGCAGCTTAATCCAAGAGACCCAGTACTTC. This chain joins TRBV7-9 and TRBJ2-5; no reliable D call. Deletions cut 2 bases from V and 1 base from J, with 2 bases between. Germline V gives CDR1 SEHNR, CDR2 FQNEAQ (reference sequence). There are 12 residues in the CDR3. The full variable domain, completed using reference TRBV7-9 and TRBJ2-5, is DTGVSQNPRHKITKRGQNVTFRCDPISEHNRLYWYRQTLGQGPEFLTYFQNEAQLEKSRLLSDRFSAERPKGSFSTLEIQRTEQGDSAMYLCASSLIQETQYFGPGTRLLVL.

This clone was seen just once. The rearrangement links TRBV12-3 or TRBV12-4 to TRBJ1-1; D not resolved. The CDR3 loop spans 12 amino acids. V dropped 5 bases and J dropped 3 bases, with 7 bases sitting between them. CDR3 protein: CASSRWDTEAFF. The CDR3, as DNA: TGTGCCAGCAGTCGTTGGGACACTGAAGCTTTCTTT.

The V and J genes are TRBV19 and TRBJ1-4; TRBD1 matches at 10 bases. CDR3 length equals 13 residues. V was pared by 10 bases and J by 5 bases, with 4 bases of the junction left unmatched. CDR1 and CDR2 (germline): LNHDA, SQIVND (reference sequence). CDR3: CATQGQGNEKLFF. The CDR3 nucleotides read TGTGCCACCCAGGGACAGGGGAATGAAAAACTGTTTTTT.

This clone was observed a single time. This chain joins TRBV19 and TRBJ1-4, with D possibly TRBD1 on 6 matching bases. The CDR3 runs to 14 residues. Per germline, CDR1 LNHDA and CDR2 SQIVND (reference sequence). Trimming shortened V by 1 base and J by 11 bases, and 14 bases separated the two germline ends. Written as DNA, the CDR3 is TGTGCCAGTAGTATAGCGCAGGGGCGGAAGAAACTGTTTTTT. Its protein is CASSIAQGRKKLFF.

The CDR3 loop is CASSTPNQPQHF. The CDR3 DNA reads TGTGCCAGCAGTACCCCGAATCAGCCCCAGCATTTT. The chain joins TRBV28 to TRBJ1-5; unclear D gene. Trimming left V 5 bases short and J 4 bases short, with 6 bases between. The CDR3 covers 12 residues. Germline V gene lookup returns CDR1 MDHEN and CDR2 SYDVKM.

The J gene is TRBJ1-1, the V gene TRBV9; D possibly corresponds to TRBD1 (6 bases). V was shortened by 0 bases and J by 4 bases, with 10 bases between the two germline ends. Germline CDR1 SGDLS, CDR2 YYNGEE. The CDR3 totals 14 residues. The CDR3 loop is CASSVVWGATEAFF. In nucleotides, the CDR3 is TGTGCCAGCAGCGTAGTATGGGGGGCCACTGAAGCTTTCTTT.

V is TRBV5-4 and J is TRBJ1-4; maybe TRBD1 (6 bases). Trimming shortened V by 3 bases and J by 8 bases, and 14 bases separated the two germline ends. The germline gives CDR1 SGHNT, CDR2 YYREEE (reference sequence). The CDR3 covers 14 residues. CDR3 residues: CASSSRGAEEKLFF. The CDR3 DNA reads as TGTGCCAGCAGCTCGAGGGGGGCAGAAGAAAAACTGTTTTTT.

This clone has only one observation. The V call is TRBV6-5, the J call TRBJ2-7, with 8 bases matching TRBD1. Germline V lookup: CDR1 MNHEY, CDR2 SVGAGI. V lost 6 bases and J lost 5; bases outside the gene matches: 9. There are 14 residues in the CDR3. CDR3 region: CASSRDRGLHEQYF. CDR3 DNA: TGTGCCAGCAGCCGCGACAGGGGTCTCCACGAGCAGTACTTC.

The chain joins TRBV19 to TRBJ1-1, with D maybe TRBD1 (5 bases). CDR1 is LNHDA, CDR2 SQIVND, per germline (reference sequence). The CDR3 is 14 amino acids. V lost 5 bases, J lost 1 base, and 11 bases lay in between. In nucleotides, the CDR3 is TGTGCCAGTAGTTTGGGACGGGGGAACACTGAAGCTTTCTTT. Translated, it gives CASSLGRGNTEAFF.

The chain has TRBV19 and TRBJ1-1, with D maybe TRBD1 (6 bases). CDR1 LNHDA and CDR2 SQIVND come from the germline V gene (reference sequence). V was shortened by 5 bases and J by 1 base, with 8 bases between the two germline ends. CDR3 length: 13 amino acids. CDR3 protein: CASSLRGNTEAFF. The CDR3 region has the DNA TGTGCCAGTAGTCTCAGGGGGAACACTGAAGCTTTCTTT.

The chain links TRBV7-2 to TRBJ2-1; TRBD2 is a possible D gene (5 bases). The CDR3 sequence is 15 residues long. Trimming cost V 5 bases and J 8 bases, with 19 bases left between them. CDR1 and CDR2 from the germline V gene are SGHTA and FQGNSA. The CDR3 region has the DNA TGTGCCAGCAGCCCCAGACGTATCGAGGGTCATGAGCAGTTCTTC. Protein product: CASSPRRIEGHEQFF.

The chain carries TRBV10-3 and TRBJ1-2; D is uncertain. Trimming shortened V by 4 bases and J by 5 bases, and 14 bases separated the two germline ends. The length of the CDR3 is 14 residues. The germline gives CDR1 ENHRY, CDR2 SYGVKD. CDR3 DNA: TGTGCCATCAGTGCGATCCGGGATCGTTATGGCTACACCTTC. This translates into CAISAIRDRYGYTF.

The V gene is TRBV4-2, the J gene TRBJ1-2; D is unresolved. CDR1 is LGHNA and CDR2 is YNFKEQ in the germline V gene. The CDR3 spans 14 residues. Trimming took off 1 base at V and 4 bases at J, with 10 bases between the two ends. CDR3 loop: CASSQGGQVYGYTF. The CDR3 DNA reads TGTGCCAGCAGCCAAGGAGGGCAGGTCTATGGCTACACCTTC.